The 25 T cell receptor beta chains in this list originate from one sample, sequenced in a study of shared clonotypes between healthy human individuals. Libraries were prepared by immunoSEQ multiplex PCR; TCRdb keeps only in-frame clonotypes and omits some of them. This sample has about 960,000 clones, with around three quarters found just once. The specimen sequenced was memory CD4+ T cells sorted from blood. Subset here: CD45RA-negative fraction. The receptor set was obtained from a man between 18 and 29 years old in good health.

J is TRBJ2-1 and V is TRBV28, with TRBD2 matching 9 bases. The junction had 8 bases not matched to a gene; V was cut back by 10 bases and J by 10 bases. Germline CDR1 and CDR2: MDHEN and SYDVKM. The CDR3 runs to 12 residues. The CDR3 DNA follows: TGTGCCACCAACCTAGCGGGGAAGGAGCAGTTCTTC. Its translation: CATNLAGKEQFF.

The CDR3 bases are TGTGCCAGCAACTCCCAGGTTCAGGGGGCTTTGGATACGCAGTATTTT. It translates to CASNSQVQGALDTQYF. This chain links TRBV13 with TRBJ2-3; 8 bases match TRBD1. This CDR3 has 16 amino acids. Germline V gives CDR1 PRHDT, CDR2 FYEKMQ (reference sequence). V lost 7 bases, J lost 6 bases, and 15 bases stayed unmatched.

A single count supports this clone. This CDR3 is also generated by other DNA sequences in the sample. The CDR3 loop reads CASSPSGTGTYEQYF. Written as DNA, the CDR3 is TGTGCCAGCTCACCTTCCGGGACAGGGACCTACGAGCAGTACTTC. This rearrangement joins TRBV18 to TRBJ2-7; 9 bases agree with TRBD1. The ends lost 3 bases at V and 2 bases at J; junction bases unmatched: 5. CDR1 KGHSH and CDR2 LQKENI come from the germline V gene. The CDR3 is made up of 15 amino acids. Using reference TRBV18 and TRBJ2-7 for the parts outside the CDR3, the full variable domain is NAGVMQNPRHLVRRRGQEARLRCSPMKGHSHVYWYRQLPEEGLKFMVYLQKENIIDESGMPKERFSAEFPKEGPSILRIQQVVRGDSAAYFCASSPSGTGTYEQYFGPGTRLTVT.

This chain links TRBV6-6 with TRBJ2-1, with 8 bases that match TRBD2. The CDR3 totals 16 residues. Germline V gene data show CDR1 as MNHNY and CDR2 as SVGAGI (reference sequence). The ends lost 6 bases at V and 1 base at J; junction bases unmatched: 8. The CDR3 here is CASSQRSGGSYNEQFF. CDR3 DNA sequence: TGTGCCAGCAGCCAGAGATCGGGAGGGTCCTACAATGAGCAGTTCTTC.

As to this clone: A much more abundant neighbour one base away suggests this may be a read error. CDR3 bases: TGTGCCAGCAGCTTAGAAGGGACCGGGGAGCTGTTTTTT. This codes for CASSLEGTGELFF. This rearrangement joins TRBV7-3 to TRBJ2-2; D remains ambiguous. The CDR3 loop spans 13 amino acids. Germline values: CDR1 SGHTA, CDR2 FQGTGA. V shed 2 bases and J shed 5 bases, with 6 bases lying between them.

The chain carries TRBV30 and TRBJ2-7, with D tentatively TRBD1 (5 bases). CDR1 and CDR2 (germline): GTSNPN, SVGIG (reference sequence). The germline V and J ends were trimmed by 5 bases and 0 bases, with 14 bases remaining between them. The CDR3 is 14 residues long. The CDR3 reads CAWDRQRSSYEQYF. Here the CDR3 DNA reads TGTGCCTGGGACCGACAGAGAAGCTCCTACGAGCAGTACTTC. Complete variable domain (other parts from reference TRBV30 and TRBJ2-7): SQTIHQWPATLVQPVGSPLSLECTVEGTSNPNLYWYRQAAGRGLQLLFYSVGIGQISSEVPQNLSASRPQDRQFILSSKKLLLSDSGFYLCAWDRQRSSYEQYFGPGTRLTVT.

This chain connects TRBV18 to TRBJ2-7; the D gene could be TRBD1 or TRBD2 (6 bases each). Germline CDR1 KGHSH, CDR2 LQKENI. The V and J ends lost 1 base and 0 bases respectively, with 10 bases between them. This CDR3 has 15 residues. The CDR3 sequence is CASSPRGDNSYEQYF. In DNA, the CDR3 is TGTGCCAGCTCACCACGGGGGGACAACTCCTACGAGCAGTACTTC.

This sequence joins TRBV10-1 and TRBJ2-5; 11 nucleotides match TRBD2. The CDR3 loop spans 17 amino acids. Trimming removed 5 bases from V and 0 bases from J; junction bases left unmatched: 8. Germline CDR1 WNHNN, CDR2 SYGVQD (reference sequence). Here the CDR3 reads CASSSHPGLADQETQYF. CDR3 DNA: TGCGCCAGCAGTTCGCACCCGGGACTAGCGGACCAAGAGACCCAGTACTTC.

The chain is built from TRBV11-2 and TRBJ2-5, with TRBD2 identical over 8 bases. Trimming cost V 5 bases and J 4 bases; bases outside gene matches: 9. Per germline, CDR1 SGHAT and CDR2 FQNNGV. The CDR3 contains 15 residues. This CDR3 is CASSLSGVHPETQYF. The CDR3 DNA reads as TGTGCCAGCAGCCTTAGCGGGGTTCACCCAGAGACCCAGTACTTC.

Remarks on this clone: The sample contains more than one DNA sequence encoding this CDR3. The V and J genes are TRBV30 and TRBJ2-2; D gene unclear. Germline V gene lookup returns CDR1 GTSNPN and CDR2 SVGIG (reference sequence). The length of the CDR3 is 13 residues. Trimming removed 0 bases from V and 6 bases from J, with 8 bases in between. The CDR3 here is CAWSVGLSGELFF. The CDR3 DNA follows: TGTGCCTGGAGTGTAGGTCTCTCCGGGGAGCTGTTTTTT. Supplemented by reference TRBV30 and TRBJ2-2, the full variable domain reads SQTIHQWPATLVQPVGSPLSLECTVEGTSNPNLYWYRQAAGRGLQLLFYSVGIGQISSEVPQNLSASRPQDRQFILSSKKLLLSDSGFYLCAWSVGLSGELFFGEGSRLTVL.

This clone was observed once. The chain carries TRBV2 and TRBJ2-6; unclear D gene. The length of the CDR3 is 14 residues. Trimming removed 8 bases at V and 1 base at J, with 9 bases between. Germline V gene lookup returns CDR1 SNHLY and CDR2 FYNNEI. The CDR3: CASVAQSGANVLTF. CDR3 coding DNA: TGTGCCAGCGTTGCTCAGTCTGGGGCCAACGTCCTGACTTTC.

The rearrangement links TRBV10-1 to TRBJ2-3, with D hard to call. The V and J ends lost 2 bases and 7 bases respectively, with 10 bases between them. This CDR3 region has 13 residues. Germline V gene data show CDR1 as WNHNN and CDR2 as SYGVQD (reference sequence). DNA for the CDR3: TGCGCCAGCAGTGAGGCCCTTAGTAATACGCAGTATTTT. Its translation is CASSEALSNTQYF.

The CDR3 spells CASSPLAGGEAGNTIYF. The CDR3 DNA follows: TGTGCCAGCTCACCACTTGCAGGGGGCGAGGCTGGAAACACCATATATTTT. The chain joins TRBV18 to TRBJ1-3, with 8 bases fitting TRBD1. The V gene's germline CDR1 is KGHSH and CDR2 LQKENI. The CDR3 loop spans 17 amino acids. The junction had 7 bases not matched to a gene; V was cut back by 1 base and J by 2 bases.

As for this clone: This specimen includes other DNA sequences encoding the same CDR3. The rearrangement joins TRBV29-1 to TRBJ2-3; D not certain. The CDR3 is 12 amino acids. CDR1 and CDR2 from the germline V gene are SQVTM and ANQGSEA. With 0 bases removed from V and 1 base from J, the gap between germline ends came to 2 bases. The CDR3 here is CSVEEGTDTQYF. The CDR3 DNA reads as TGCAGCGTTGAAGAGGGCACAGATACGCAGTATTTT.

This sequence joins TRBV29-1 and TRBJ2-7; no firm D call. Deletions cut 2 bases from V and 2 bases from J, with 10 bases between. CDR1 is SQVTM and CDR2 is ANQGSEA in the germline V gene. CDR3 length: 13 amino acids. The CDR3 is CSVENPPAYEQYF. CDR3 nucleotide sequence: TGCAGCGTTGAAAATCCTCCTGCCTACGAGCAGTACTTC.

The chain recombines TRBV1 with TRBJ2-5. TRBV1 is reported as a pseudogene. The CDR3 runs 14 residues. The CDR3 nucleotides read TGCACCAGCAGCCAAGCATCTGACCGGGAGACCCAGTACTTC. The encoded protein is CTSSQASDRETQYF.

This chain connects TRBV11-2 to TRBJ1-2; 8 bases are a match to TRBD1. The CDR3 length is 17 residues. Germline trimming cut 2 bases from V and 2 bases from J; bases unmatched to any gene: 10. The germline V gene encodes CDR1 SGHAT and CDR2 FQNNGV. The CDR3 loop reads CASSLNLRTGRNYGYTF. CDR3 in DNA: TGTGCCAGCAGCTTAAACCTTAGGACAGGGAGAAACTATGGCTACACCTTC.

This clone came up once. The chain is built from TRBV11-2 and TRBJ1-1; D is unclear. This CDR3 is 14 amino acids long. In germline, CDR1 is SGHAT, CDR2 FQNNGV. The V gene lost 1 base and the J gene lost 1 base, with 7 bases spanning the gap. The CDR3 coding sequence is TGTGCCAGCAGCTTAGCACGGACGAACACTGAAGCTTTCTTT. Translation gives CASSLARTNTEAFF.

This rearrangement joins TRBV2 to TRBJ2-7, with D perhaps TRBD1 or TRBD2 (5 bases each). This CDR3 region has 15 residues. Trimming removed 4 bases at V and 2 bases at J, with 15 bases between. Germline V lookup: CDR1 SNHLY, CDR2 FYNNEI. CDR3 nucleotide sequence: TGTGCCAGCAGTGTCCCCGGGACGTCCGCCTACGAGCAGTACTTC. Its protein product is CASSVPGTSAYEQYF.

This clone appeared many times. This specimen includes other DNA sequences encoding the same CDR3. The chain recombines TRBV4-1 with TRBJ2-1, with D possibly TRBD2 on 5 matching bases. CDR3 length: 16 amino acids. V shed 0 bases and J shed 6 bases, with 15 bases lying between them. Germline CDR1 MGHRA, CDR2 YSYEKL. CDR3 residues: CASSQEDFVKPNEQFF. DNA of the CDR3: TGCGCCAGCAGCCAAGAGGACTTCGTTAAACCCAATGAGCAGTTCTTC.

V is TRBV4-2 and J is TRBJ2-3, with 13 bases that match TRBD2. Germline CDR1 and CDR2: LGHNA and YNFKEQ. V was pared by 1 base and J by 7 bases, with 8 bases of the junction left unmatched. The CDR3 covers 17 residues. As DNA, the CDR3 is TGTGCCAGCAGCCAAGGGTTACTAGCGGGAGGGGGGAATACGCAGTATTTT. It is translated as CASSQGLLAGGGNTQYF.

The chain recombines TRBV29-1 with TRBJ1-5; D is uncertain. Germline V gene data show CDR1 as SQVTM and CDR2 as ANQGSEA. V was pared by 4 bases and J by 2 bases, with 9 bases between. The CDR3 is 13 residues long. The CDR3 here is CSVGSFGNQPQHF. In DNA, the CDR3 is TGCAGCGTTGGCTCCTTTGGCAATCAGCCCCAGCATTTT.

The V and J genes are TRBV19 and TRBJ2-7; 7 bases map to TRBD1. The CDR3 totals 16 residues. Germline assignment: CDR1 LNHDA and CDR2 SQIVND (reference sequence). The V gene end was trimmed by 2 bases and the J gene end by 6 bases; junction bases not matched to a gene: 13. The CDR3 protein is CASSIQPRTGSIEQYF. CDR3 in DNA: TGTGCCAGTAGTATACAACCGCGGACAGGTTCTATCGAGCAGTACTTC. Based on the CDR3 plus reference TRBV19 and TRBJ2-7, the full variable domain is DGGITQSPKYLFRKEGQNVTLSCEQNLNHDAMYWYRQDPGQGLRLIYYSQIVNDFQKGDIAEGYSVSREKKESFPLTVTSAQKNPTAFYLCASSIQPRTGSIEQYFGPGTRLTVT.

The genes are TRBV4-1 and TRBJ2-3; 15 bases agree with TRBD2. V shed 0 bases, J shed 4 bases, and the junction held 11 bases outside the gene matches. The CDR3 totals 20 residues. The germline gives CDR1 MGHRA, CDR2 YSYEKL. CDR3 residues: CASSQEIGLAGGPSSDTQYF. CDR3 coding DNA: TGCGCCAGCAGCCAAGAAATTGGACTAGCGGGAGGGCCGAGTTCAGATACGCAGTATTTT.

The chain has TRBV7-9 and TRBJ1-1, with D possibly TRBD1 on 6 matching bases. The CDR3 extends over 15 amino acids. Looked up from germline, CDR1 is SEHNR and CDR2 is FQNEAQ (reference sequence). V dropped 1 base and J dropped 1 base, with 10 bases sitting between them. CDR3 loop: CASSLGEQGNTEAFF. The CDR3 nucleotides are TGTGCCAGCAGCTTAGGGGAACAGGGGAACACTGAAGCTTTCTTT.